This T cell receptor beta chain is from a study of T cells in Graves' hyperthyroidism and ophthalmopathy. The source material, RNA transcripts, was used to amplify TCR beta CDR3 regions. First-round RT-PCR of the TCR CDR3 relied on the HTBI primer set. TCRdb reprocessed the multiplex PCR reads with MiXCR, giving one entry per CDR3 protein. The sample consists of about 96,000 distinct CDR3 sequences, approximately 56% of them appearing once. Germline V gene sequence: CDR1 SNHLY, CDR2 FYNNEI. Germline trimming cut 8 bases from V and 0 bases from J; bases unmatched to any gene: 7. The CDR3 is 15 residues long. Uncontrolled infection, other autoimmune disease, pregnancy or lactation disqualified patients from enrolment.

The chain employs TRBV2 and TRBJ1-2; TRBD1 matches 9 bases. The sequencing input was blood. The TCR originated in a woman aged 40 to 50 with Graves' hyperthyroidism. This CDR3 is CASSPGQGPNYGYTF. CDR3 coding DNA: TGTGCCAGCTCACCCGGACAGGGGCCTAACTATGGCTACACCTTC. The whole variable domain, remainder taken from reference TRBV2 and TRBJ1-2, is EPEVTQTPSHQVTQMGQEVILRCVPISNHLYFYWYRQILGQKVEFLVSFYNNEISEKSEIFDDQFSVERPDGSNFTLKIRSTKLEDSAMYFCASSPGQGPNYGYTFGSGTRLTVV.